Described below is a single T cell receptor beta chain sequence and its context. These data come from a study of shared clonotypes between healthy human individuals. Deep level was the assay's run setting. Unsorted PBMC contributed 250 to 300 ng DNA, some 29,000 T cell genomes, to each replicate PCR. The method was immunoSEQ multiplex PCR; TCRdb's version includes in-frame clones alone and lacks a portion of them. Here the sample spans about 490,000 clones, 75% to 85% being singletons. Germline V gene sequence: CDR1 MDHEN, CDR2 SYDVKM. This CDR3 is 14 amino acids long. Trimming removed 3 bases at V and 6 bases at J, with 12 bases between.

The gene calls are TRBV28 and TRBJ1-5; TRBD1 might be the D (5 bases). This receptor was identified in a woman between 40 and 50 years old in good health. Some clones in this sample may be carry-over from other donors' samples. Material: PBMCs. The CDR3: CASSFRGRRQPQHF. As DNA, the CDR3 is TGTGCCAGCAGTTTTCGGGGGAGGCGTCAGCCCCAGCATTTT.